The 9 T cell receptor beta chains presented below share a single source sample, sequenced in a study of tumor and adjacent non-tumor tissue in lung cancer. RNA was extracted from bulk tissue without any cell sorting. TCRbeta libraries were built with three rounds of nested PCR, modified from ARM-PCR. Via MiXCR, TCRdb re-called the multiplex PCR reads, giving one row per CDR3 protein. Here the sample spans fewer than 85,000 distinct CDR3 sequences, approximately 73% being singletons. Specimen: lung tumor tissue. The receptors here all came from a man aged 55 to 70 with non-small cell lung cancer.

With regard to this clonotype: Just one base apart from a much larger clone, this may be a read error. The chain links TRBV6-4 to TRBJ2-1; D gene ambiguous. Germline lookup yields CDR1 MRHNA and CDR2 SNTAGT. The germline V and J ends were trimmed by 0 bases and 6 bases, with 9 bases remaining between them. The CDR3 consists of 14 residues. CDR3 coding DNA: TGTGCCAGCAGTGACTCCGGGTCTAGCAATGAGCAGTTCTTC. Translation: CASSDSGSSNEQFF.

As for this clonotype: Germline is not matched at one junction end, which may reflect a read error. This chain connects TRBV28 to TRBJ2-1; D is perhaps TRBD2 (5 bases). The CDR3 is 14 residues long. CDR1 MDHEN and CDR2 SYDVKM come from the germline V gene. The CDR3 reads CVSSPSSAYNGQFF. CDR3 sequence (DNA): TGTGTCAGCAGTCCTAGCAGTGCCTACAATGGGCAGTTCTTC.

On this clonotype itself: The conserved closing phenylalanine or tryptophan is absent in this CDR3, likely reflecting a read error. The CDR3 DNA sequence: TGTGCCAGCAGTTCCTCGGGGGAGCTGTTTTGT. Amino acid sequence: CASSSSGELFC. The chain links TRBV6-5 to TRBJ2-2; unclear D gene. Germline CDR1 is MNHEY and CDR2 is SVGAGI. There are 11 residues in the CDR3. V gave up 4 bases and J gave up 8 bases, with 5 bases separating them.

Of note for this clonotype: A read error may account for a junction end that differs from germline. The CDR3 bases are TGTGCTAGCAGCCCTAGCTCTTCCGAGACCCAGTGCTTC. Translated, it gives CASSPSSSETQCF. The V and J genes are TRBV7-2 and TRBJ2-5; D is possibly TRBD2 (5 bases). The CDR3 has 13 residues. The V gene's germline CDR1 is SGHTA and CDR2 FQGNSA.

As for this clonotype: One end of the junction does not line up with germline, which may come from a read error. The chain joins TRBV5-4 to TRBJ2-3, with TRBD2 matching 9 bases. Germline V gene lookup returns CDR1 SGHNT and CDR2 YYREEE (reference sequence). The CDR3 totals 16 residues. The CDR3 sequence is CANSPIEREAGDTQYF. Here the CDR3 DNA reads TGTGCCAACAGCCCTATCGAGCGGGAGGCGGGAGATACGCAATATTTT.

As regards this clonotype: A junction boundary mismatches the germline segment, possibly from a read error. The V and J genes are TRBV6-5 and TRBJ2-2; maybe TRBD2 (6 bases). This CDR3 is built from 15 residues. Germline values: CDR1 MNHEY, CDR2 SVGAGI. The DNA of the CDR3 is TGTGCCAGCAGTTACACGGGAGCGAGGACCGGGGAACTGTTTTTT. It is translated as CASSYTGARTGELFF.

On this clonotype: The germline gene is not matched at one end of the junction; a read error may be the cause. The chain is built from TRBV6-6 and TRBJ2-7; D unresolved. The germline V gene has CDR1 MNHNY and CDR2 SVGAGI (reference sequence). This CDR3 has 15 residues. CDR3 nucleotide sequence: TGTGCCAACAGTTACCTTCAGCCCAATTCCTACGACCAGTACTTC. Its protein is CANSYLQPNSYDQYF.

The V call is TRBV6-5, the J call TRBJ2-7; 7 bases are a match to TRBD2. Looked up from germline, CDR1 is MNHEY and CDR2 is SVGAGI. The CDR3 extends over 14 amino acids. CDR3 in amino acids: CGSYSRRETAEQYF. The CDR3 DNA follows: TGTGGCAGTTACTCGAGGCGGGAGACGGCCGAGCAGTACTTC.

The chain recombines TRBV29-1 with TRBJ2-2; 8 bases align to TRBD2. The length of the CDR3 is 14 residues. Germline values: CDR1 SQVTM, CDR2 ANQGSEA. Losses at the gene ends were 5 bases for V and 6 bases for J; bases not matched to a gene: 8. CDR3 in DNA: TGCAGCGTTTACAGCGGGGGAAGTTCCGGGGAGCTGTTTTTT. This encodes CSVYSGGSSGELFF.